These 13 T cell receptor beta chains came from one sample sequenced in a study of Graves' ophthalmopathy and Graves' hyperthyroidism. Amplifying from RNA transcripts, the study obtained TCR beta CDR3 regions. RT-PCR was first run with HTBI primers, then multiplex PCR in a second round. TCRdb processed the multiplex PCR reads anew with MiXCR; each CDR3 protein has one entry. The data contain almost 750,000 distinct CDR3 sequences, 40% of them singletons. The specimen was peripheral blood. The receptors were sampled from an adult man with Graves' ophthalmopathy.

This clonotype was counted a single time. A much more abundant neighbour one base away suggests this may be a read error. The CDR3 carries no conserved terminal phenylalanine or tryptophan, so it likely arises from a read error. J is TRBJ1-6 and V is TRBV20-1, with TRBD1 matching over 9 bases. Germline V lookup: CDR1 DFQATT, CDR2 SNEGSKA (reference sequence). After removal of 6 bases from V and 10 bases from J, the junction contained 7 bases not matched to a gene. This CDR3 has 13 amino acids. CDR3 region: CSAERDRDSPLHL. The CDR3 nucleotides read TGCAGTGCCGAGAGGGACAGGGACTCACCCCTCCACCTT.

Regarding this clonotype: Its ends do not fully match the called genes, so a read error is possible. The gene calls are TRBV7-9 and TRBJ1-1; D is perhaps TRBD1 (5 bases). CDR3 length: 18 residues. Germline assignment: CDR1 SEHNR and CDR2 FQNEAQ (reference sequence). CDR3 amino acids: CASSQDQRGQAEYTEAFF. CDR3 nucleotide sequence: TGCGCCAGCAGCCAAGATCAAAGGGGCCAGGCTGAGTACACTGAAGCTTTCTTT.

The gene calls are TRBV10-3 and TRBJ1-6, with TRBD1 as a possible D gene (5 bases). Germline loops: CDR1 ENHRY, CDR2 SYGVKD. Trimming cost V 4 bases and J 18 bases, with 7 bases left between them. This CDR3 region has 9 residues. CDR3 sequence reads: CAISGGPHF. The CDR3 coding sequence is TGTGCCATCAGTGGGGGCCCCCACTTT.

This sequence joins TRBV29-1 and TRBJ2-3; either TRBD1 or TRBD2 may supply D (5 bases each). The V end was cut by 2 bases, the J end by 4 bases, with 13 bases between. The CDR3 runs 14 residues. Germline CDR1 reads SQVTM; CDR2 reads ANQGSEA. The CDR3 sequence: CSVELGTLADTQYF. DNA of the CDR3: TGCAGCGTTGAACTTGGGACCCTAGCAGATACGCAGTATTTT.

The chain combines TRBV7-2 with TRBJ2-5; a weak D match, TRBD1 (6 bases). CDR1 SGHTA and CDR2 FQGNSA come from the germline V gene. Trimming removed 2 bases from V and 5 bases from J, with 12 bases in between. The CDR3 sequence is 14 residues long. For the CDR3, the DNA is TGTGCCAGCAGCTTAACAGGGATACCGGAGACCCAGTACTTC. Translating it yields CASSLTGIPETQYF.

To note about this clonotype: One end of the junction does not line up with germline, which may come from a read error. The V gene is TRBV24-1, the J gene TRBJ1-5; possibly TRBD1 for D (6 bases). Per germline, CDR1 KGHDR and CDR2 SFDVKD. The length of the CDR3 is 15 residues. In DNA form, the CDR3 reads TGTGCCAGCAGTGACGCCGGACAGCGCAATCAGCCCCAGCATTTT. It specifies CASSDAGQRNQPQHF.

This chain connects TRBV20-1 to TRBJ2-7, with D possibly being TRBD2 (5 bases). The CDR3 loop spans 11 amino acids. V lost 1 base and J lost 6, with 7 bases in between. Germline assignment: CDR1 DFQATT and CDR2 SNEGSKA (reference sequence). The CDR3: CSARVGGEQYF. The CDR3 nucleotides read TGCAGTGCTAGAGTTGGAGGCGAGCAGTACTTC.

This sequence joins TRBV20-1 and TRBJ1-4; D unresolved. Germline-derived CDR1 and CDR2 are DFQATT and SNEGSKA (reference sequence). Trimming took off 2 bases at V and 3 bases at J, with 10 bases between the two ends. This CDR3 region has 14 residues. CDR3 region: CSARTTDPNEKLFF. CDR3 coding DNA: TGCAGTGCTAGAACGACGGATCCTAATGAAAAACTGTTTTTT.

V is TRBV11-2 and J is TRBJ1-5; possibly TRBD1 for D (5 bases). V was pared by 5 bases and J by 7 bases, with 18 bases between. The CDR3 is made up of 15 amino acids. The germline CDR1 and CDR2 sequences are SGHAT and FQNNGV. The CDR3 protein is CASSPGRGYHQPQHF. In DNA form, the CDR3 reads TGTGCCAGCAGCCCGGGAAGGGGATATCACCAGCCCCAGCATTTT.

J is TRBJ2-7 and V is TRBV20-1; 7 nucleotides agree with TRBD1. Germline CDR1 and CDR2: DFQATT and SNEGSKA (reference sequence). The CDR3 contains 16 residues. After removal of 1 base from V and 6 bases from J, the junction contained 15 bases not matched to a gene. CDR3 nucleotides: TGCAGTGCTAGAGTGACCGGACAGGCCCAGAACGGCGAGCAGTACTTC. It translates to CSARVTGQAQNGEQYF.

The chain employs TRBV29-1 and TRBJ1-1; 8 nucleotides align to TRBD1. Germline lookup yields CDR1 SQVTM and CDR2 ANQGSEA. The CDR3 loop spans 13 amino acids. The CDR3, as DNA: TGCAGTGATCCTGGGACAGGGAACACTGAAGCTTTCTTT. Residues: CSDPGTGNTEAFF.

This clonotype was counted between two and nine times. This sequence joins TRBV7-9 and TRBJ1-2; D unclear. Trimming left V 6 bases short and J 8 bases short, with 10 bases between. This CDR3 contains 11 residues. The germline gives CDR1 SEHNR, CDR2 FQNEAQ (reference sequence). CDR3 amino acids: CASSIQRGYTF. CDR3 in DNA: TGTGCCAGCAGTATTCAGAGGGGCTACACCTTC.

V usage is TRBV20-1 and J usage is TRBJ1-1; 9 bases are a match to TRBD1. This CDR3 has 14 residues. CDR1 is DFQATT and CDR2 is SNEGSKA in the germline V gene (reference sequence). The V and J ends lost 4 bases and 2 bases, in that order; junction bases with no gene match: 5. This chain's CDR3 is CSAKSDRGNTEAFF. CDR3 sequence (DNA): TGCAGTGCTAAATCGGACAGGGGAAACACTGAAGCTTTCTTT.